A selection of T cell receptor beta chains follows, all from one sample in a study of blood T cell repertoires in COVID-19. Assay used: immunoSEQ multiplex PCR; TCRdb lists only in-frame clones, some missing. The repertoire holds a few hundred thousand clones, with just under 90% as singletons. Sequencing was done on a sample of peripheral blood. These receptors came from a woman in her forties or fifties with COVID-19, enrolled during active disease. Both conserved end residues are part of each CDR3. The order of the fields is V gene, clone size, J gene, D gene, CDR3 DNA, CDR3 protein. A D gene is named only where the DNA matches it firmly. Some rows have no size entry. The others give once, few or many, or a class for an expanded clone.

V: TRBV5-1; size: .; J: TRBJ2-3; D: .; DNA: TGCGCCAGCAAATTTACTAGCACAGATACGCAGTATTTT; CDR3: CASKFTSTDTQYF
V: TRBV19; size: .; J: TRBJ1-5; D: .; DNA: TGTGCCACCACCATCCAGGGCCCCAATCAGCCCCAGCATTTT; CDR3: CATTIQGPNQPQHF
V: TRBV5-4; size: few; J: TRBJ2-7; D: .; DNA: TGTGCCAGCAGCTTGGGACAGACTAGAACCTACGAGCAGTACTTC; CDR3: CASSLGQTRTYEQYF
V: TRBV24-1; size: .; J: TRBJ2-1; D: TRBD2; DNA: TGTGCCACCAGTGATTTTTCGGCTAGCGGACCTCACAGCTCCTACAATGAGCAGTTCTTC; CDR3: CATSDFSASGPHSSYNEQFF
V: TRBV7-2; size: once; J: TRBJ2-1; D: TRBD2; DNA: TGTGCCAGCAGCCCGCAACTACTAGCGGGTTCCTACAATGAGCAGTTCTTC; CDR3: CASSPQLLAGSYNEQFF
V: TRBV5-1; size: .; J: TRBJ2-1; D: .; DNA: TGCGCCAGCAGCCCGGGACCCCGGGAGATTGAGCAGTTCTTC; CDR3: CASSPGPREIEQFF
V: TRBV18; size: .; J: TRBJ2-1; D: TRBD2; DNA: TGTGCCAGCTCACCCTCCGGGACTAGCGTAAATGAGCAGTTCTTC; CDR3: CASSPSGTSVNEQFF
V: TRBV5-4; size: .; J: TRBJ2-2; D: TRBD1; DNA: TGTGCCAGCAGCCCCGGAGGGGACAGGGGAACCTCTACTCCGTTTTTT; CDR3: CASSPGGDRGTSTPFF
V: TRBV11-2; size: .; J: TRBJ2-2; D: .; DNA: TGTGCCAGCAGCTTAGTATCACTCAACACCGGGGAGCTGTTTTTT; CDR3: CASSLVSLNTGELFF
V: TRBV19; size: .; J: TRBJ1-5; D: .; DNA: TGTGCCAGTAGTAGGGCGTCGGTAAGCAATCAGCCCCAGCATTTT; CDR3: CASSRASVSNQPQHF
V: TRBV7-6; size: .; J: TRBJ2-5; D: TRBD1; DNA: TGTGCCAGCAGGTCCGGGACAGGGGGCTTGGAGACCCAGTACTTC; CDR3: CASRSGTGGLETQYF
V: TRBV19; size: .; J: TRBJ2-3; D: TRBD2; DNA: TGTGCCAGTAGTACGAACCTACTAGCGGGCCGCACAGATACGCAGTATTTT; CDR3: CASSTNLLAGRTDTQYF
V: TRBV3-1/TRBV3-2; size: .; J: TRBJ1-2; D: .; DNA: TGTGCCAGCAGCCAAGTTGTGGACAACGCGAATGGCTACACCTTC; CDR3: CASSQVVDNANGYTF
V: TRBV19; size: .; J: TRBJ1-2; D: .; DNA: TGTGCCAGTAGACTCCGGGGGGGAGATGGCTACACCTTC; CDR3: CASRLRGGDGYTF
V: TRBV10-3; size: .; J: TRBJ2-7; D: .; DNA: TGTGCCATCAGTGAAGGGGCCGAGCAGTACTTC; CDR3: CAISEGAEQYF
V: TRBV11-2; size: .; J: TRBJ2-7; D: TRBD2; DNA: TGTGCCAGCAGCTTACCCGGGGGGGACGCCGCGTACTTC; CDR3: CASSLPGGDAAYF
V: TRBV18; size: .; J: TRBJ2-3; D: TRBD2; DNA: TGTGCCAGCTCAGACGGGACTAGCGGCACAGATACGCAGTATTTT; CDR3: CASSDGTSGTDTQYF
V: TRBV27; size: .; J: TRBJ2-7; D: TRBD1; DNA: TGTGCCAGCAGTTTCAACAGGGGCCAGTTCGACGAGCAGTACTTC; CDR3: CASSFNRGQFDEQYF
V: TRBV5-4; size: .; J: TRBJ2-6; D: .; DNA: TGTGCCAGCAGCTTGGCGACACCTGGGGCCAACGTCCTGACTTTC; CDR3: CASSLATPGANVLTF
V: TRBV7-2; size: .; J: TRBJ1-5; D: .; DNA: TGTGCCAGCAGCTTAGATTATAGGAGGAGGAATCAGCCCCAGCATTTT; CDR3: CASSLDYRRRNQPQHF
V: TRBV3-1/TRBV3-2; size: .; J: TRBJ1-4; D: TRBD1; DNA: TGTGCCAGCAGCCAAGTTAAGGGGGCTGAAAAACTGTTTTTT; CDR3: CASSQVKGAEKLFF
V: TRBV3-1/TRBV3-2; size: .; J: TRBJ1-1; D: .; DNA: TGTGCCAGCAGCCCAACGGGGCGGGAAGCGACTGAAGCTTTCTTT; CDR3: CASSPTGREATEAFF
V: TRBV11-3; size: .; J: TRBJ1-1; D: TRBD1; DNA: TGTGCCAGCAGCTCCCGACAGGGGTTGGTCACTGAAGCTTTCTTT; CDR3: CASSSRQGLVTEAFF
V: TRBV6-5; size: .; J: TRBJ1-5; D: .; DNA: TGTGCCAGCAGTTACCCAGCGGGGGACGGGCAGCCCCAGCATTTT; CDR3: CASSYPAGDGQPQHF
V: TRBV18; size: .; J: TRBJ2-7; D: .; DNA: TGTGCCAGCTCACCGACACTTGGATTAACCTACGAGCAGTACTTC; CDR3: CASSPTLGLTYEQYF
V: TRBV5-1; size: .; J: TRBJ2-5; D: .; DNA: TGCGCCAGCAGCTTGACAGGGATGGGGCAAGAGACCCAGTACTTC; CDR3: CASSLTGMGQETQYF
V: TRBV25-1; size: .; J: TRBJ2-7; D: TRBD2; DNA: TGTGCCAGCAGTGATTATCCTAGCGGGAGATGGTCCTACGAGCAGTACTTC; CDR3: CASSDYPSGRWSYEQYF
V: TRBV30; size: .; J: TRBJ1-2; D: TRBD1; DNA: TGTGCCTGGGGGCAGGGGGCCCGGGCCTATGGCTACACCTTC; CDR3: CAWGQGARAYGYTF
V: TRBV14; size: once; J: TRBJ2-7; D: TRBD2; DNA: TGTGCCAGCAGCCAAGCCGGCGGGGGACCCTACGAGCAGTACTTC; CDR3: CASSQAGGGPYEQYF
V: TRBV5-1; size: .; J: TRBJ2-1; D: .; DNA: TGCGCCAGCAGATATAGCGAGATATACAATGAGCAGTTCTTC; CDR3: CASRYSEIYNEQFF
V: TRBV29-1; size: few; J: TRBJ1-5; D: .; DNA: TGCAGCGTTACACAGGGTTACAATCAGCCCCAGCATTTT; CDR3: CSVTQGYNQPQHF
V: TRBV14; size: .; J: TRBJ2-1; D: TRBD2; DNA: TGTGCCAGCAGCCAAGAAGGTCGGGGGGCCTACAATGAGCAGTTCTTC; CDR3: CASSQEGRGAYNEQFF
V: TRBV6-5; size: .; J: TRBJ2-1; D: TRBD2; DNA: TGTGCCAGCAGTTATGGACTAGCGGATTCCAATGAGCAGTTCTTC; CDR3: CASSYGLADSNEQFF
V: TRBV9; size: .; J: TRBJ1-1; D: .; DNA: TGTGCCAGCAGCGTCATTGGAGACACTGAAGCTTTCTTT; CDR3: CASSVIGDTEAFF
V: TRBV18; size: .; J: TRBJ1-1; D: TRBD1; DNA: TGTGCCAGCTCACTTAAGGGACAGGACACTGAAGCTTTCTTT; CDR3: CASSLKGQDTEAFF
V: TRBV27; size: .; J: TRBJ2-3; D: TRBD1; DNA: TGTGCCAGCAGTTTCCGGGGACAGGGGGCAACAGATACGCAGTATTTT; CDR3: CASSFRGQGATDTQYF
V: TRBV19; size: .; J: TRBJ2-7; D: .; DNA: TGTGCCAGTAGTATATTAGGAGGGAATAATCCCTACGAGCAGTACTTC; CDR3: CASSILGGNNPYEQYF
V: TRBV19; size: .; J: TRBJ2-7; D: TRBD2; DNA: TGTGCCAGTAGTTCATACTCTAGCGGGAGGGCCTCCCGCGAGCAGTACTTC; CDR3: CASSSYSSGRASREQYF
V: TRBV6-5; size: .; J: TRBJ1-3; D: .; DNA: TGTGCCAGCAGTTACTCGAGCGGAAGGGTGGGAAACACCATATATTTT; CDR3: CASSYSSGRVGNTIYF
V: TRBV7-9; size: .; J: TRBJ2-5; D: TRBD2; DNA: TGTGCCAGCAGCCCACGGACTAGCGGGAGGGCCCTAGAGACCCAGTACTTC; CDR3: CASSPRTSGRALETQYF
V: TRBV5-4; size: .; J: TRBJ2-4; D: .; DNA: TGTGCCAGCAGCCCCAACAGGGCAAGTTTAAACATTCAGTACTTC; CDR3: CASSPNRASLNIQYF
V: TRBV5-6; size: .; J: TRBJ2-1; D: TRBD2; DNA: TGTGCCAGCACCTTGAGCGGGAGGGCCTCAGGCAATGAGCAGTTCTTC; CDR3: CASTLSGRASGNEQFF
V: TRBV7-2; size: .; J: TRBJ2-1; D: TRBD1; DNA: TGTGCCAGCATCAAAAACAGGGGGCTATTAAATGAGCAGTTCTTC; CDR3: CASIKNRGLLNEQFF
V: TRBV30; size: .; J: TRBJ2-1; D: .; DNA: TGTGCCAGACTAGATCGGTCCTACAATGAGCAGTTCTTC; CDR3: CARLDRSYNEQFF
V: TRBV5-4; size: .; J: TRBJ1-2; D: .; DNA: TGTGCCAGCAGCGAGGGGGGGGGCTCTAACTATGGCTACACCTTC; CDR3: CASSEGGGSNYGYTF
V: TRBV5-4; size: .; J: TRBJ2-7; D: TRBD1; DNA: TGTGCCAGCAGCTTGCCTGGACAGGGCTACGAGCAGTACTTC; CDR3: CASSLPGQGYEQYF
V: TRBV24-1; size: .; J: TRBJ2-2; D: .; DNA: TGTGCCACCAGTGACTATATGGGAGGTACTTTTATCTCCGGGGAGCTGTTTTTT; CDR3: CATSDYMGGTFISGELFF
V: TRBV20-1; size: .; J: TRBJ2-7; D: .; DNA: TGCAGTGCTAGTCAGGGCCCCACCTACGAGCAGTACTTC; CDR3: CSASQGPTYEQYF
V: TRBV24-1; size: .; J: TRBJ2-1; D: .; DNA: TGTGCCACCAGCGACCCAGGAAACTCCTACAATGAGCAGTTCTTC; CDR3: CATSDPGNSYNEQFF
V: TRBV11-3; size: .; J: TRBJ2-1; D: .; DNA: TGTGCCAGCAGCTTAGAAGGTAGCGGATTAAATGAGCAGTTCTTC; CDR3: CASSLEGSGLNEQFF
V: TRBV9; size: .; J: TRBJ2-3; D: .; DNA: TGTGCCAGCAGCGTAGGAGGTAGGGGCCACACAGATACGCAGTATTTT; CDR3: CASSVGGRGHTDTQYF
V: TRBV19; size: few; J: TRBJ2-1; D: TRBD1; DNA: TGTGCCAGTAGCCCGACAGGGGGCGGGTTGAATGAGCAGTTCTTC; CDR3: CASSPTGGGLNEQFF